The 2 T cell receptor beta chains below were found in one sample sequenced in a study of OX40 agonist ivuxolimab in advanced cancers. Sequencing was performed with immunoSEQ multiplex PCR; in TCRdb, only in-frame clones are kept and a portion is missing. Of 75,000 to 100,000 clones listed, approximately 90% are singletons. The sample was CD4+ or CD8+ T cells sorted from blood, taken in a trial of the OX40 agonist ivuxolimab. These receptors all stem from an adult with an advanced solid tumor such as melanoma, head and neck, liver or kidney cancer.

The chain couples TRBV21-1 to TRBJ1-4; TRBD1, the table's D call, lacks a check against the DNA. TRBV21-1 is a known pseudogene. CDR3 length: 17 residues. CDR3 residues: CASSKRPNDRHRRKLFF. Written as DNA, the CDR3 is TGTGCCAGCAGCAAACGACCTAACGACAGGCATCGTCGTAAACTGTTTTTT.

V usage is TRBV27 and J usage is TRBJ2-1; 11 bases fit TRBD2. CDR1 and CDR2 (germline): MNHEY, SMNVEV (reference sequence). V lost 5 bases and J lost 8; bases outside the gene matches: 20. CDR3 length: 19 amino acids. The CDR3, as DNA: TGTGCCAGCAGTCCTATTCATTGGGTTGTTAGCGGGAGGGGGGATGAGCAGTTCTTC. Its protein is CASSPIHWVVSGRGDEQFF.